This TCR beta chain was identified during a study of blood T cell repertoires in COVID-19. At the level of the study: The samples span acute and convalescent COVID-19 from the United States, Italy and Spain. T cells, B-cell-depleted T cells, or PBMCs provided the cDNA or gDNA that served as material.

Per the study methods: The authors estimated nucleated cell counts from reference gene primer amplification. Data came from immunoSEQ multiplex PCR; TCRdb stores just in-frame clones and leaves some out. V, J and clone size derive from that table, while D and trimming were established from the DNA sequence. Of about 280,000 clones in the sample, 89% were seen once. CDR3 size: 15 residues. Germline V gene data show CDR1 as GTSNPN and CDR2 as SVGIG (reference sequence). The ends were cut back, 5 bases at V and 3 bases at J, with 17 bases in the middle. The sequencing input was peripheral blood. The rearrangement links TRBV30 to TRBJ2-1; possible D gene TRBD2, 6 bases. This receptor was identified in a man aged 50 or older with acute or convalescent COVID-19. For the CDR3, the DNA is TGTGCCTGGGAAAGAGGGACTGGAAACTACAATGAGCAGTTCTTC. Residues: CAWERGTGNYNEQFF.